A selection of T cell receptor beta chains follows, all from one sample in a study of cytomegalovirus exposure and HLA in healthy donors. Data came from immunoSEQ multiplex PCR; TCRdb stores just in-frame clones and leaves some out. The data hold tens of thousands of clones, with around 80% observed a single time. Sequenced input: PBMCs. Receptor source: a man aged 45 to 65 in good health and CMV-seronegative. CDR3s include the opening cysteine and the closing phenylalanine or tryptophan. The order of the fields is clone size, J gene, D gene, V gene, CDR3 length, CDR3 protein, CDR3 DNA. A D gene is named only where the DNA matches it firmly. Where a row states a size, it is once, few, many or the class of an expanded clone; other rows omit it.

NA TRBJ2-7 TRBD2 TRBV7-9 17 CASSLTSGGTQRNEQYF TGTGCCAGCAGCTTGACTAGCGGGGGAACCCAACGAAACGAGCAGTACTTC
NA TRBJ2-2 TRBD2 TRBV5-4 17 CASSLGLAGMNTGELFF TGTGCCAGCAGCTTGGGACTAGCGGGGATGAACACCGGGGAGCTGTTTTTT
NA TRBJ1-5 TRBD1 TRBV2 16 CASSDTDRGVNQPQHF TGTGCCAGCAGTGATACCGACAGGGGAGTCAATCAGCCCCAGCATTTT
NA TRBJ2-5 TRBD2 TRBV7-9 15 CASSLETGGEETQYF TGTGCCAGCAGCTTAGAAACGGGAGGAGAAGAGACCCAGTACTTC
NA TRBJ2-6 NA TRBV6-1 15 CASSEASSGANVLTF TGTGCCAGCAGTGAAGCTAGCTCTGGGGCCAACGTCCTGACTTTC
few TRBJ2-7 NA TRBV9 14 CASSVGPSLDEQYF TGTGCCAGCAGCGTAGGTCCTAGTTTAGACGAGCAGTACTTC
NA TRBJ2-3 TRBD2 TRBV27 16 CASSPPPRRESYTQYF TGTGCCAGCAGTCCCCCCCCGCGGCGGGAGAGCTATACGCAGTATTTT
NA TRBJ1-4 TRBD1 TRBV18 14 CASSPLGQGEKLFF TGTGCCAGCTCACCACTGGGACAGGGTGAAAAACTGTTTTTT
once TRBJ2-1 NA TRBV7-9 16 CASSLTIGRRGDEQFF TGTGCCAGCAGCTTAACGATCGGGAGGAGGGGGGATGAGCAGTTCTTC
NA TRBJ2-6 NA TRBV28 18 CASSFQEGAYLGANVLTF TGTGCCAGCAGTTTTCAGGAGGGGGCCTATCTCGGGGCCAACGTCCTGACTTTC
NA TRBJ1-1 NA TRBV9 13 CASSGQSYTEAFF TGTGCCAGCAGCGGACAATCTTACACTGAAGCTTTCTTT
once TRBJ2-6 NA TRBV28 14 CASSFITVSNVLTF TGTGCCAGCAGTTTTATAACAGTCTCCAACGTCCTGACTTTC
NA TRBJ1-1 NA TRBV11-3 13 CASSSLYNTEAFF TGTGCCAGCAGCTCCCTCTACAACACTGAAGCTTTCTTT
NA TRBJ1-5 NA TRBV4-3 15 CASSQASGGNQPQHF TGCGCCAGCAGCCAAGCATCAGGGGGCAATCAGCCCCAGCATTTT
NA TRBJ1-2 NA TRBV5-4 12 CASSLGAGGYTF TGTGCCAGCAGCTTGGGGGCGGGAGGCTACACCTTC
NA TRBJ2-7 TRBD2 TRBV7-9 16 CASSLDTLAGVYEQYF TGTGCCAGCAGCTTAGATACACTAGCGGGAGTCTACGAGCAGTACTTC
few TRBJ2-2 TRBD2 TRBV5-4 17 CASSLGTSGGRSGELFF TGTGCCAGCAGCTTGGGGACTAGCGGGGGGCGGAGCGGGGAGCTGTTTTTT
NA TRBJ2-3 NA TRBV2 15 CASSERPGNTDTQYF TGTGCCAGCAGTGAAAGGCCAGGGAACACAGATACGCAGTATTTT
NA TRBJ2-1 NA TRBV18 13 CASSQDISNEQFF TGTGCCAGCTCTCAAGACATTTCAAATGAGCAGTTCTTC
few TRBJ2-1 NA TRBV15 14 CATSRAGEGHEQFF TGTGCCACCAGCAGAGCAGGGGAGGGCCATGAGCAGTTCTTC
NA TRBJ2-7 NA TRBV19 14 CASSIESGPYEQYF TGTGCCAGTAGTATAGAGAGCGGCCCCTACGAGCAGTACTTC
NA TRBJ2-3 NA TRBV5-6 13 CASSLASTDTQYF TGTGCCAGCAGCCTAGCGAGCACAGATACGCAGTATTTT
NA TRBJ1-5 TRBD1 TRBV11-2 14 CASSRDRGNQPQHF TGTGCCAGCAGCCGCGACAGGGGAAATCAGCCCCAGCATTTT
NA TRBJ2-5 NA TRBV7-3 17 CASSLRGRGGTRETQYF TGTGCCAGCAGCTTAAGAGGGCGCGGGGGCACCAGAGAGACCCAGTACTTC
NA TRBJ2-3 NA TRBV11-2 16 CASSLNSITSTDTQYF TGTGCCAGCAGCTTAAATTCTATAACTAGCACAGATACGCAGTATTTT
few TRBJ1-2 TRBD1 TRBV25-1 12 CASTTGGYGYTF TGTGCCAGCACAACAGGGGGGTATGGCTACACCTTC
NA TRBJ2-7 NA TRBV7-5 14 CASGFGATSYEQYF TGTGCCAGCGGGTTTGGAGCCACCTCCTACGAGCAGTACTTC
NA TRBJ1-2 TRBD1 TRBV28 15 CASSLRSDRGYGYTF TGTGCCAGCAGTCTGCGATCAGACAGGGGGTATGGCTACACCTTC
few TRBJ1-4 TRBD1 TRBV5-1 16 CASSLVATGRNEKLFF TGCGCCAGCAGCTTGGTGGCGACAGGGCGGAATGAAAAACTGTTTTTT
once TRBJ2-5 TRBD2 TRBV9 16 CASSARTSGYQETQYF TGTGCCAGCAGCGCAAGGACTAGCGGGTACCAAGAGACCCAGTACTTC
NA TRBJ2-1 TRBD1 TRBV2 17 CASTPSPGTGALNEQFF TGTGCCAGCACCCCCAGCCCTGGGACAGGGGCTTTGAATGAGCAGTTCTTC
NA TRBJ1-5 NA TRBV19 14 CASSMRDSNQPQHF TGTGCCAGTAGTATGAGGGATAGCAATCAGCCCCAGCATTTT
few TRBJ2-7 NA TRBV6-5 16 CASSYSLSGFGYEQYF TGTGCCAGCAGTTACTCCCTATCCGGGTTTGGGTACGAGCAGTACTTC
once TRBJ1-5 NA TRBV27 12 CASSFQNQPQHF TGTGCCAGCAGTTTCCAAAATCAGCCCCAGCATTTT
once TRBJ1-1 NA TRBV5-4 14 CASSLQGSGAEAFF TGTGCCAGCAGCTTGCAAGGGTCGGGGGCTGAAGCTTTCTTT
NA TRBJ1-1 NA TRBV27 17 CASSFHPFAGSFTEAFF TGTGCCAGCAGTTTCCACCCCTTCGCAGGGTCCTTTACTGAAGCTTTCTTT
NA TRBJ1-1 NA TRBV7-9 15 CASSSPGGYATEAFF TGTGCCAGCAGCTCCCCCGGGGGATATGCCACTGAAGCTTTCTTT
NA TRBJ1-1 TRBD1 TRBV30 16 CAWSPDRGRISTEAFF TGTGCCTGGAGTCCGGACAGGGGGCGTATAAGCACTGAAGCTTTCTTT
NA TRBJ2-7 TRBD2 TRBV7-9 17 CASSVDEIAGHPYEQYF TGTGCCAGCAGCGTCGATGAGATAGCGGGTCATCCCTACGAGCAGTACTTC
NA TRBJ1-1 NA TRBV4-1 16 CASSQDRVGGTTEAFF TGCGCCAGCAGCCAAGATAGGGTTGGGGGGACCACTGAAGCTTTCTTT
NA TRBJ1-1 NA TRBV9 14 CASSGGQLSTEAFF TGTGCCAGCAGCGGAGGACAGTTGAGCACTGAAGCTTTCTTT